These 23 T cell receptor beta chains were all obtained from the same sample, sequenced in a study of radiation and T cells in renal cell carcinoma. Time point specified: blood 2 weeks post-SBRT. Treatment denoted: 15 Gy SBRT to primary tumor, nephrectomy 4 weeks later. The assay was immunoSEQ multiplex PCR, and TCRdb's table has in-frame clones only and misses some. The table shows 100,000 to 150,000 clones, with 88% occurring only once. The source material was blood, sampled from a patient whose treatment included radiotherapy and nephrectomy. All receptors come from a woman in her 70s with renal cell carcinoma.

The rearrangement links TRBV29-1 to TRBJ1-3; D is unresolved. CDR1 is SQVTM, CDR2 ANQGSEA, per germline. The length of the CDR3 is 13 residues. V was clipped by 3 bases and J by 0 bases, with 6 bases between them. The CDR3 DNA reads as TGCAGCGTTGAGGGCCCCTCTGGAAACACCATATATTTT. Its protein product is CSVEGPSGNTIYF. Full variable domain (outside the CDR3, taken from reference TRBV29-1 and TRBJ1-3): SAVISQKPSRDICQRGTSLTIQCQVDSQVTMMFWYRQQPGQSLTLIATANQGSEATYESGFVIDKFPISRPNLTFSTLTVSNMSPEDSSIYLCSVEGPSGNTIYFGEGSWLTVV.

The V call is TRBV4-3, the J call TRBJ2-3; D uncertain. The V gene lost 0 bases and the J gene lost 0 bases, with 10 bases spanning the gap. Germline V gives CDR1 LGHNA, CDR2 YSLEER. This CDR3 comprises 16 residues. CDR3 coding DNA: TGCGCCAGCAGCCAAGATTCAGGAACTAGCACAGATACGCAGTATTTT. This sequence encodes CASSQDSGTSTDTQYF.

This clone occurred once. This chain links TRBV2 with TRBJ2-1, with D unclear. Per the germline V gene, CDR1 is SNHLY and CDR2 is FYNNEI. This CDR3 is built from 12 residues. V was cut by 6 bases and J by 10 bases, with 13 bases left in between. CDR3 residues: CASRDRQYEQFF. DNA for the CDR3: TGTGCCAGCAGAGACCGTCAGTACGAGCAGTTCTTC.

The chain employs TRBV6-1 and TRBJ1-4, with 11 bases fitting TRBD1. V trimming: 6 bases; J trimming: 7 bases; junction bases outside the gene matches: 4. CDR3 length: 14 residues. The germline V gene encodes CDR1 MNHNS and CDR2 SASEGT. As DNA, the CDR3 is TGTGCCAGCAGAGCCGGGACAGGGGGTGAAAAACTGTTTTTT. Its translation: CASRAGTGGEKLFF.

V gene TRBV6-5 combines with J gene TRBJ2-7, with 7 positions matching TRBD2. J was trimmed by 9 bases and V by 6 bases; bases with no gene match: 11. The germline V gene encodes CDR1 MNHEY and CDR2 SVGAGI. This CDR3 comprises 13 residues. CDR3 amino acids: CASSRTSAGWQYF. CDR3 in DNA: TGTGCCAGCAGCCGGACGTCAGCGGGGTGGCAGTACTTC.

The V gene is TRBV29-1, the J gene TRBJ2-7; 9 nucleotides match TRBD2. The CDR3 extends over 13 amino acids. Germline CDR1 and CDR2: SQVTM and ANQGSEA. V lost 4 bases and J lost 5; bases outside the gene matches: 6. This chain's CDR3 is CSVGRAGGHEQYF. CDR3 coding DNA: TGCAGCGTTGGTCGAGCGGGGGGCCACGAGCAGTACTTC.

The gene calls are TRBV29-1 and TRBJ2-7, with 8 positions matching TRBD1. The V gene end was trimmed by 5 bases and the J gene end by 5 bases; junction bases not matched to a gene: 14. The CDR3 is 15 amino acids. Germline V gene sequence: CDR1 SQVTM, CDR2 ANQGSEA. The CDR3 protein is CSVSQARQGLNEQYF. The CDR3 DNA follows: TGCAGCGTTTCCCAGGCGAGACAGGGGCTGAACGAGCAGTACTTC.

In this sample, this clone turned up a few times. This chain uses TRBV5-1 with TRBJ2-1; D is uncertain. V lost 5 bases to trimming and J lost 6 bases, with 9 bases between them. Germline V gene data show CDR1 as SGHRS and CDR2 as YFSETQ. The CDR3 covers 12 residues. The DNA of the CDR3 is TGCGCCAGCAGATATGACTTCAATGAGCAGTTCTTC. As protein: CASRYDFNEQFF.

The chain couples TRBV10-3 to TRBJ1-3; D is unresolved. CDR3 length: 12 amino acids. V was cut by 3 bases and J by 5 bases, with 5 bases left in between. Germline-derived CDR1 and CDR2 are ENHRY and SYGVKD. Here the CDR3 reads CAISDGRNTIYF. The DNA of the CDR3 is TGTGCCATCAGTGACGGCAGAAACACCATATATTTT.

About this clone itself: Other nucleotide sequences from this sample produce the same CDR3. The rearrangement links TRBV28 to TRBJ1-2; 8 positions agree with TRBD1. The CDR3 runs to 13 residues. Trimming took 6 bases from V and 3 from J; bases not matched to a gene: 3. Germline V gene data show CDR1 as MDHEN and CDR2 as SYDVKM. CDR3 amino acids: CASSETGDYGYTF. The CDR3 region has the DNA TGTGCCAGCAGCGAGACAGGGGACTATGGCTACACCTTC.

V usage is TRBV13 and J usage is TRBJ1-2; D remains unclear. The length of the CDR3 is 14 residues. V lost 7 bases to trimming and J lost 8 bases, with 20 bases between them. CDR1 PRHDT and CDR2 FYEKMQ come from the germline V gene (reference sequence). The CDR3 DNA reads TGTGCCAGCACTCTTTATCAGCTGAGGTACGGCTACACCTTC. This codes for CASTLYQLRYGYTF.

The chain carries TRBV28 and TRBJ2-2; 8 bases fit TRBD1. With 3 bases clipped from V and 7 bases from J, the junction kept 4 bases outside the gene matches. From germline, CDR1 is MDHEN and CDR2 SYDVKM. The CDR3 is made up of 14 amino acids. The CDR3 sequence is CASSFRGPGGELFF. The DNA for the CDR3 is TGTGCCAGCAGTTTCAGGGGGCCCGGCGGGGAGCTGTTTTTT.

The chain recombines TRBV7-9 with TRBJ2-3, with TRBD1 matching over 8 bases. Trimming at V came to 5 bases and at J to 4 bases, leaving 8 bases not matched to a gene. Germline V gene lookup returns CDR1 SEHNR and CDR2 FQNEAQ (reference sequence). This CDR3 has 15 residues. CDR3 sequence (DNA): TGTGCCAGCAGCACAGGACAGGGAGGAGCAGATACGCAGTATTTT. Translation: CASSTGQGGADTQYF.

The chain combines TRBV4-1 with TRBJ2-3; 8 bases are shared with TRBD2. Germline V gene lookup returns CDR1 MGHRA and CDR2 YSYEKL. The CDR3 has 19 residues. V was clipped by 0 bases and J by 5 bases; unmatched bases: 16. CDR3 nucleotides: TGCGCCAGCAGCCAAGAGCTGAGGGGACGGGGGGGCCAGGTAGATACGCAGTATTTT. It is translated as CASSQELRGRGGQVDTQYF.

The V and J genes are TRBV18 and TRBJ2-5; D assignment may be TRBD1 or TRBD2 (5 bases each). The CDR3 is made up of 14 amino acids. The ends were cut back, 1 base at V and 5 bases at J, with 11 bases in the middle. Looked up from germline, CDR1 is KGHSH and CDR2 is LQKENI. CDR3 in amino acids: CASSPRGGGETQYF. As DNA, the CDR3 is TGTGCCAGCTCACCACGGGGCGGCGGGGAGACCCAGTACTTC.

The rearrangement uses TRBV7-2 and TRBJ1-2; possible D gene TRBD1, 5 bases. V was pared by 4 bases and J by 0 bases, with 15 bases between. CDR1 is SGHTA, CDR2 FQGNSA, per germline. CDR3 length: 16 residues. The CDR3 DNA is TGTGCCAGCAGCTCAACAGGTGGGGGAGCTAACTATGGCTACACCTTC. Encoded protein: CASSSTGGGANYGYTF.

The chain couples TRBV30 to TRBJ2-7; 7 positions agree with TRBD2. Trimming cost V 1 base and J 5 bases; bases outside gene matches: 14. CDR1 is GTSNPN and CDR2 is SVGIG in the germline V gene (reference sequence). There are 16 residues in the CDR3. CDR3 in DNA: TGTGCCTGGAGTGGGTCTCCTCGCGGGGGAAGAGACGAGCAGTACTTC. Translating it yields CAWSGSPRGGRDEQYF.

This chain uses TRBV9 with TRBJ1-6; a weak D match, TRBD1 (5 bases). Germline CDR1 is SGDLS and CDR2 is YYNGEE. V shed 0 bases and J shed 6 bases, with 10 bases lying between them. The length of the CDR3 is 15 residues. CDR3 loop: CASSVALRANSPLHF. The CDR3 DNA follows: TGTGCCAGCAGCGTAGCTCTCAGGGCTAATTCACCCCTCCACTTT.

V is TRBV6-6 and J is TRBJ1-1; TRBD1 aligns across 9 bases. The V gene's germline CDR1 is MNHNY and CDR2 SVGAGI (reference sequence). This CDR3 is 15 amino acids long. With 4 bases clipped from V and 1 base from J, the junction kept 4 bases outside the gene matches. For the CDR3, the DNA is TGTGCCAGCAGTTCCCGACAGGGGGGGAACACTGAAGCTTTCTTT. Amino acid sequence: CASSSRQGGNTEAFF.

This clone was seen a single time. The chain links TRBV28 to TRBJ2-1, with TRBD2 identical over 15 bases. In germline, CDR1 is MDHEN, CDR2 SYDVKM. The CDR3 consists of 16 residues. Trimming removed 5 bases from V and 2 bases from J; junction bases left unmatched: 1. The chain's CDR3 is CASSRTSGGAYNEQFF. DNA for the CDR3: TGTGCCAGCAGTCGGACTAGCGGGGGGGCCTACAATGAGCAGTTCTTC.

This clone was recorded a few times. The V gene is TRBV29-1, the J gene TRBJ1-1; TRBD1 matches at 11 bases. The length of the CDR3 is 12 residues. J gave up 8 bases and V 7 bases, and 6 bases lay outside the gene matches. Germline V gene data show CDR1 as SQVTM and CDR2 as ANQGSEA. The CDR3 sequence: CSASRTGGEAFF. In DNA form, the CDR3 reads TGCAGCGCCTCCCGGACAGGGGGCGAAGCTTTCTTT. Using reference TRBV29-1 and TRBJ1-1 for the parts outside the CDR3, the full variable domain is SAVISQKPSRDICQRGTSLTIQCQVDSQVTMMFWYRQQPGQSLTLIATANQGSEATYESGFVIDKFPISRPNLTFSTLTVSNMSPEDSSIYLCSASRTGGEAFFGQGTRLTVV.

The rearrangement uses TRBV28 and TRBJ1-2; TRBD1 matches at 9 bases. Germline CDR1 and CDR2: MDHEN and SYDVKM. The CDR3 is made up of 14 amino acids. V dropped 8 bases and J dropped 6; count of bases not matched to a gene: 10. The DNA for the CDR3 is TGTGCCAGCGGGTTGACAGGGGGTGTGAATGGCTACACCTTC. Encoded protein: CASGLTGGVNGYTF.

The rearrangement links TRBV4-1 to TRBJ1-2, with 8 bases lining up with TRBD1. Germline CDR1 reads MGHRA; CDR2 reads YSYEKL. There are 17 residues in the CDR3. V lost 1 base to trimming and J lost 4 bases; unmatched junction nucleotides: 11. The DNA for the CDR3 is TGCGCCAGCAGCCAAGTTGCCAGGGGGCGGAGTATCTATGGCTACACCTTC. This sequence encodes CASSQVARGRSIYGYTF.